Given below is one TCR beta chain in context. What it recognizes is unknown. These data come from a study of brain metastases from non-small cell lung cancer. Study outcomes and limitations: T-cell clones appeared expanded in nearly 65% of brain metastases relative to matched primary tumors. TCR repertoires overlapped largely between brain metastases and matched primaries.

CDR1 and CDR2 from the germline V gene are LNHDA and SQIVND (reference sequence). Trimming removed 6 bases from V and 1 base from J; junction bases left unmatched: 8. The CDR3 is 16 amino acids. Clones were sequenced by immunoSEQ multiplex PCR, and TCRdb holds only the in-frame ones, with some missing. The sample records approximately 2,000 clones, about 90% being singletons. This clonotype originated in a donor at least 40 years old with non-small cell lung cancer. The sequencing sample was made of primary lung tumor tissue. The chain couples TRBV19 to TRBJ2-2; the match to TRBD1 covers 7 bases. The CDR3 DNA follows: TGTGCCAGTAGCCGGACAGGAAAGATGAACACCGGGGAGCTGTTTTTT. Amino acids: CASSRTGKMNTGELFF.